This TCR beta chain was captured by sequencing in a study of blood T cell repertoires in COVID-19. The V and J ends lost 4 bases and 1 base, in that order; junction bases with no gene match: 10. The CDR3 totals 17 residues. The germline V gene encodes CDR1 LGHNT and CDR2 FRNRAP. The repertoire was sequenced with immunoSEQ multiplex PCR; TCRdb's copy has only in-frame clones and lacks some. This sample carries some 240,000 clones, approximately 83% of them seen once, and the ten largest clones take less than 4%. V and J are TRBV12-5 and TRBJ1-3; 7 bases fit TRBD1. The source material was PBMCs or T cells enriched from blood (not recorded which). This receptor was taken from a woman aged 40 to 50 with acute COVID-19. CDR3 in amino acids: CASGSNGRGLSGNTIYF. DNA of the CDR3: TGTGCTAGTGGTTCCAACGGAAGGGGGCTTTCTGGAAACACCATATATTTT. Variable domain in full (rest from reference TRBV12-5 and TRBJ1-3): DARVTQTPRHKVTEMGQEVTMRCQPILGHNTVFWYRQTMMQGLELLAYFRNRAPLDDSGMPKDRFSAEMPDATLATLKIQPSEPRDSAVYFCASGSNGRGLSGNTIYFGEGSWLTVV.